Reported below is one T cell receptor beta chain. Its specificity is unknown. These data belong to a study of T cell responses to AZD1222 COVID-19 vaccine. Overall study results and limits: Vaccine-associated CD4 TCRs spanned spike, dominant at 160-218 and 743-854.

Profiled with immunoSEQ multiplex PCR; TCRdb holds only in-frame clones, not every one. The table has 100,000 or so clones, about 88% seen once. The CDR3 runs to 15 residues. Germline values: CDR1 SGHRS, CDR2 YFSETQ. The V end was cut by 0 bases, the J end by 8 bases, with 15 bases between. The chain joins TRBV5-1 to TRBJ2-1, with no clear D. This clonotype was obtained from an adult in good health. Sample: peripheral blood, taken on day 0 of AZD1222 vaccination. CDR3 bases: TGCGCCAGCAGCTTGGAACCCCCCGGCGTTCATGAGCAGTTCTTC. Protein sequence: CASSLEPPGVHEQFF.